These T cell receptor beta chains were read from a single sample in a study of cytotoxic CD8 clonotypes in ibrutinib-treated CLL. Clones were read by immunoSEQ multiplex PCR, and TCRdb kept only the in-frame ones, dropping some. The sample includes roughly 18,000 clones, over 70% of them seen just once. Sequencing was performed on PBMCs, taken before ibrutinib treatment. Every receptor here comes from a human donor with chronic lymphocytic leukemia. Both conserved end residues are part of each CDR3. Each record gives: CDR3 length, V gene, J gene, clone size, D gene, CDR3 DNA, CDR3 protein. The D gene is left open where the match is weak. Clone size is not always given. Where it is, it says once, few, many or a class for expanded clones.

17,TRBV7-2,TRBJ2-2,NA,TRBD2,TGTGCCAGCAGCTTAGGCCTAGCGGGGGCCCAAACCGGGGAGCTGTTTTTT,CASSLGLAGAQTGELFF
14,TRBV11-3,TRBJ2-2,once,NA,TGTGCCAGCAGTCCGGGGCGCCTCACCGGGGAGCTGTTTTTT,CASSPGRLTGELFF
16,TRBV7-2,TRBJ2-7,NA,NA,TGTGCCAGCAGCTTAGATCTTTTTACAGGTACCTACGAGCAGTACTTC,CASSLDLFTGTYEQYF
15,TRBV5-1,TRBJ1-6,NA,NA,TGCGCCAGCAGCTTGGACGGCAGGGGCAATTCACCCCTCCACTTT,CASSLDGRGNSPLHF
15,TRBV21-1,TRBJ2-6,NA,NA,TGTGCCAGCAGCACGACAGTACCTGGGGCCAACGTCCTGACTTTC,CASSTTVPGANVLTF
13,TRBV11-2,TRBJ2-2,NA,NA,TGTGCCAGCAGCTTAGTCCCTCTCGGGGAGCTGTTTTTT,CASSLVPLGELFF
12,TRBV27,TRBJ2-7,NA,NA,TGTGCCAGCAGTTTGCCTAGCCGCGAGCAGTACTTC,CASSLPSREQYF
15,TRBV7-2,TRBJ2-4,NA,NA,TGTGCCAGCAGCTTAGCACGAGCCGCCAAAAACATTCAGTACTTC,CASSLARAAKNIQYF
14,TRBV10-3,TRBJ1-2,NA,NA,TGTGCCATCAGTGAGTCAGGGACGGCCTATGGCTACACCTTC,CAISESGTAYGYTF
15,TRBV6-5,TRBJ2-7,NA,TRBD2,TGTGCCAGCAGGTATTCTAGCGGGGCTTCTTACGAGCAGTACTTC,CASRYSSGASYEQYF
15,TRBV5-1,TRBJ2-7,once,TRBD1,TGCGCCAGCAGCTTGATTTCAGGGGGCGTGCGTGAGCAGTACTTC,CASSLISGGVREQYF
16,TRBV19,TRBJ2-7,NA,TRBD1,TGTGCCAGTAGTATAGCCTCCGGGACAGGGCTCTACGAGCAGTACTTC,CASSIASGTGLYEQYF
14,TRBV10-3,TRBJ2-7,once,NA,TGTGCCATCAAGCCGGGACAAGCCGGACACGAGCAGTACTTC,CAIKPGQAGHEQYF
13,TRBV9,TRBJ1-3,NA,TRBD1,TGTGCCAGCAGAGACAGGGGCGGAAACACCATATATTTT,CASRDRGGNTIYF
15,TRBV5-4,TRBJ1-1,NA,NA,TGTGCCAGCAGCCGTGGGCTCGGAGAGAACACTGAAGCTTTCTTT,CASSRGLGENTEAFF
17,TRBV29-1,TRBJ2-7,NA,TRBD1,TGCAGCGTTGGCCGGCCAACAGGGACAGGCGATTCCTACGAGCAGTACTTC,CSVGRPTGTGDSYEQYF
14,TRBV11-3,TRBJ2-1,NA,TRBD2,TGTGCCAGCAGCCCCCTACGGGGGGTTAATGAGCAGTTCTTC,CASSPLRGVNEQFF
16,TRBV11-2,TRBJ2-2,NA,NA,TGTGCCAGCAGCTTGATTGGGACACTACGAACCGGGGAGCTGTTTTTT,CASSLIGTLRTGELFF
14,TRBV7-6,TRBJ2-5,NA,TRBD2,TGTGCCAGCAGCCAGACTAGCGGGGGAGAGACCCAGTACTTC,CASSQTSGGETQYF
12,TRBV6-1,TRBJ2-7,NA,NA,TGTGCCAGCAGCTCGACCCGCTACGAGCAGTACTTC,CASSSTRYEQYF
15,TRBV5-1,TRBJ2-5,NA,NA,TGCGCCAGCAGCTTAATGGGGGATGGTTATGAGACCCAGTACTTC,CASSLMGDGYETQYF
14,TRBV28,TRBJ1-4,few,NA,TGTGCCAGTGGACATCTCACGACTAATGAAAAACTGTTTTTT,CASGHLTTNEKLFF
12,TRBV29-1,TRBJ1-6,NA,NA,TGCAGCGTTAGGACAGTGGATTCACCCCTCCACTTT,CSVRTVDSPLHF
15,TRBV7-9,TRBJ1-3,once,TRBD1,TGTGCCAGCAGCTCCGGGACAGGGCAAGGAAACACCATATATTTT,CASSSGTGQGNTIYF
15,TRBV11-1,TRBJ1-1,few,NA,TGTGCCAGCAGCTTTGTGGGGATGGGGAACACTGAAGCTTTCTTT,CASSFVGMGNTEAFF
15,TRBV28,TRBJ1-6,NA,NA,TGTGCCAGCAGACCCACTACAGGGATCAATTCACCCCTCCACTTT,CASRPTTGINSPLHF
18,TRBV9,TRBJ2-5,NA,NA,TGTGCCAGCAGCGCCACGGGAGGAACAGGGGCCACCGGAGAGACCCAGTACTTC,CASSATGGTGATGETQYF
12,TRBV5-5,TRBJ1-2,NA,TRBD1,TGTGCCTCAGGGGACAGGGGTTATGGCTACACCTTC,CASGDRGYGYTF